This T cell receptor beta chain was found in a study of control samples from healthy donors and cancer patients. Measured with immunoSEQ multiplex PCR; TCRdb has only the in-frame clones, and not every one. This sample has 90,000 or so clones, with 70% to 90% found just once. Trimming removed 1 base from V and 5 bases from J; junction bases left unmatched: 5. Germline loops: CDR1 SGHVS, CDR2 FQNEAQ. The CDR3 contains 15 residues. Sequenced sample: blood. This TCR was sampled from a woman aged 45-65 years in good health. The chain joins TRBV7-8 to TRBJ1-5; 7 bases line up with TRBD1. CDR3 loop: CASSLVGQPYQPQHF. For the CDR3, the DNA is TGTGCCAGCAGCTTAGTGGGACAGCCGTATCAGCCCCAGCATTTT.